Below, 24 T cell receptor beta chains from the same sample are listed, as sequenced in a study of cytomegalovirus exposure and HLA in healthy donors. PCR employed 60 Vbeta and 13 Jbeta primers. Libraries were prepared by immunoSEQ multiplex PCR; TCRdb keeps only in-frame clonotypes and omits some of them. The table has 150,000 to 200,000 clones, around 73% seen once. The sequencing input was PBMCs. Receptor source: a young woman in good health and CMV-seropositive.

The rearrangement uses TRBV7-8 and TRBJ2-5; D may be TRBD1 (6 bases). The CDR3 is made up of 13 amino acids. Trimming removed 3 bases from V and 5 bases from J, with 10 bases in between. Germline CDR1 SGHVS, CDR2 FQNEAQ. This chain's CDR3 is CASSFAGVETQYF. DNA of the CDR3: TGTGCCAGCAGCTTCGCAGGGGTGGAGACCCAGTACTTC.

The chain couples TRBV28 to TRBJ2-7, with 7 bases identical to TRBD1. This CDR3 is built from 18 residues. The trim removed 3 bases at V and 5 bases at J, leaving 19 bases unmatched. The germline CDR1 and CDR2 sequences are MDHEN and SYDVKM. CDR3 sequence (DNA): TGTGCCAGCAGTTTGCCCCACACGACAGGGCGTAAGGGGGACGAGCAGTACTTC. Translating gives CASSLPHTTGRKGDEQYF.

The V and J genes are TRBV7-2 and TRBJ2-3, with a possible D match to TRBD2 (6 bases). Looked up from germline, CDR1 is SGHTA and CDR2 is FQGNSA. The CDR3 sequence is 16 residues long. Trimming pared 1 base from V and 3 bases from J, leaving 14 bases between. CDR3 residues: CASSLERVYGTDTQYF. In nucleotides, the CDR3 is TGTGCCAGCAGCTTAGAGCGGGTGTATGGAACAGATACGCAGTATTTT.

The chain couples TRBV7-9 to TRBJ2-7; D is unclear. This CDR3 comprises 14 residues. Trimming cost V 1 base and J 0 bases, with 7 bases left between them. Germline values: CDR1 SEHNR, CDR2 FQNEAQ (reference sequence). The CDR3 DNA reads TGTGCCAGCAGCTTAGTGCGGAGCTCCTACGAGCAGTACTTC. It specifies CASSLVRSSYEQYF. The full variable domain, with the rest looked up from reference TRBV7-9 and TRBJ2-7, is DTGVSQNPRHKITKRGQNVTFRCDPISEHNRLYWYRQTLGQGPEFLTYFQNEAQLEKSRLLSDRFSAERPKGSFSTLEIQRTEQGDSAMYLCASSLVRSSYEQYFGPGTRLTVT.

The chain carries TRBV9 and TRBJ2-3; 8 bases line up with TRBD2. V gave up 4 bases and J gave up 0 bases; unmatched junction bases: 7. This CDR3 has 16 residues. Per the germline V gene, CDR1 is SGDLS and CDR2 is YYNGEE. The CDR3 spells CASSPGTSISTDTQYF. The CDR3 DNA follows: TGTGCCAGCAGCCCCGGGACTAGTATTAGCACAGATACGCAGTATTTT.

V usage is TRBV4-1 and J usage is TRBJ2-7; 8 bases are shared with TRBD1. J lost 2 bases, V lost 2 bases, and 2 bases had no gene match. The CDR3 is made up of 14 amino acids. Germline V gene lookup returns CDR1 MGHRA and CDR2 YSYEKL. DNA for the CDR3: TGCGCCAGCAGCCAACGACAGGGGACCTACGAGCAGTACTTC. As protein: CASSQRQGTYEQYF.

The chain joins TRBV7-8 to TRBJ2-7; D might be TRBD1 (6 bases). The CDR3 is 15 amino acids. V lost 1 base to trimming and J lost 2 bases, with 12 bases between them. Germline V gene lookup returns CDR1 SGHVS and CDR2 FQNEAQ. The CDR3 sequence: CASSLEVGQTYEQYF. As DNA, the CDR3 is TGTGCCAGCAGCTTAGAAGTGGGACAAACCTACGAGCAGTACTTC. The full variable domain, rest sourced from reference TRBV7-8 and TRBJ2-7, is GAGVSQSPRYKVAKRGQDVALRCDPISGHVSLFWYQQALGQGPEFLTYFQNEAQLDKSGLPSDRFFAERPEGSVSTLKIQRTQQEDSAVYLCASSLEVGQTYEQYFGPGTRLTVT.

This chain connects TRBV18 to TRBJ2-1; D unclear. The V and J ends lost 2 bases and 9 bases respectively, with 8 bases between them. The CDR3 is 12 residues long. Germline V lookup: CDR1 KGHSH, CDR2 LQKENI. The DNA of the CDR3 is TGTGCCAGCTCACCAGCGGAAGGTGAGCAGTTCTTC. Protein: CASSPAEGEQFF.

The chain uses TRBV21-1 and TRBJ1-3. TRBV21-1 is termed a pseudogene. The CDR3 contains 18 residues. CDR3 loop: CASSKDPCLRGSGNTIYF. In DNA, the CDR3 is TGTGCCAGCAGCAAAGATCCATGCCTTCGGGGCTCTGGAAACACCATATATTTT.

V is TRBV4-3 and J is TRBJ2-3; TRBD2 might be the D (6 bases). Germline CDR1 LGHNA, CDR2 YSLEER. V was clipped by 6 bases and J by 2 bases, with 12 bases between them. This CDR3 has 14 amino acids. In DNA, the CDR3 is TGCGCCAGCAGTCGATGGACTAACACAGATACGCAGTATTTT. Protein product: CASSRWTNTDTQYF.

This clone was counted a few times. The chain is built from TRBV28 and TRBJ1-6; D might be TRBD1 (6 bases). In germline, CDR1 is MDHEN, CDR2 SYDVKM. The CDR3 has 20 residues. The V end was cut by 7 bases, the J end by 0 bases, with 25 bases between. The CDR3 spells CASTPGGAGRRSSYNSPLHF. As DNA, the CDR3 is TGTGCCAGCACCCCCGGGGGGGCTGGTCGACGAAGCTCCTATAATTCACCCCTCCACTTT.

The rearrangement links TRBV4-2 to TRBJ2-2; maybe TRBD2 (6 bases). CDR3 size: 17 residues. V was cut by 4 bases and J by 6 bases, with 21 bases left in between. CDR1 is LGHNA and CDR2 is YNFKEQ in the germline V gene. CDR3 DNA sequence: TGTGCCAGCAGCCCGGACTTGGAGGGTTTGGTCGCCGGGGAGCTGTTTTTT. Its translation: CASSPDLEGLVAGELFF.

V gene TRBV5-1 combines with J gene TRBJ1-1; a possible D gene is TRBD1 (5 bases). The CDR3 extends over 16 amino acids. Germline CDR1 SGHRS, CDR2 YFSETQ. V lost 3 bases, J lost 1 base, and 16 bases lay in between. The CDR3 DNA follows: TGCGCCAGCAGCTCGGGACTCGGGGCACGGAACACTGAAGCTTTCTTT. Translation: CASSSGLGARNTEAFF.

The chain combines TRBV7-2 with TRBJ2-5; 12 bases line up with TRBD1. CDR3 length: 16 residues. Germline V gene sequence: CDR1 SGHTA, CDR2 FQGNSA. With 5 bases clipped from V and 4 bases from J, the junction kept 8 bases outside the gene matches. CDR3 sequence reads: CASSLTGTGGLETQYF. The CDR3 coding sequence is TGTGCCAGCAGCCTCACCGGGACAGGGGGCTTAGAGACCCAGTACTTC. Combining the CDR3 with reference TRBV7-2 and TRBJ2-5 gives the whole variable domain GAGVSQSPSNKVTEKGKDVELRCDPISGHTALYWYRQSLGQGLEFLIYFQGNSAPDKSGLPSDRFSAERTGGSVSTLTIQRTQQEDSAVYLCASSLTGTGGLETQYFGPGTRLLVL.

The chain joins TRBV6-1 to TRBJ2-3; 10 bases fit TRBD2. The J segment lost 2 bases and the V segment lost 10 bases, leaving 9 bases of the junction unmatched. Germline CDR1 reads MNHNS; CDR2 reads SASEGT. This CDR3 is built from 15 residues. DNA of the CDR3: TGTGCCACCTCCTCCCTAGCGGGGGTCACAGATACGCAGTATTTT. It specifies CATSSLAGVTDTQYF.

The chain recombines TRBV19 with TRBJ2-7; 7 bases match TRBD1. After removal of 5 bases from V and 2 bases from J, the junction contained 9 bases not matched to a gene. CDR1 LNHDA and CDR2 SQIVND come from the germline V gene (reference sequence). This CDR3 comprises 15 residues. The CDR3 reads CASSGSEGQAYEQYF. The CDR3 bases are TGTGCCAGTAGTGGTTCGGAAGGACAGGCCTACGAGCAGTACTTC.

The rearrangement links TRBV4-1 to TRBJ2-1; 9 bases are a match to TRBD2. Trimming removed 3 bases from V and 8 bases from J; junction bases left unmatched: 14. CDR3 length: 17 amino acids. Germline lookup yields CDR1 MGHRA and CDR2 YSYEKL. The CDR3 sequence: CASSHALAGGPQYEQFF. DNA of the CDR3: TGCGCCAGCAGCCACGCTTTGGCGGGGGGGCCTCAGTATGAGCAGTTCTTC.

V gene TRBV15 combines with J gene TRBJ2-1; TRBD2 aligns across 7 bases. CDR1 and CDR2 from the germline V gene are LNHNV and YYDKDF (reference sequence). The junction had 8 bases not matched to a gene; V was cut back by 5 bases and J by 1 base. The CDR3 extends over 16 amino acids. The CDR3 protein is CATSRGRDPSYNEQFF. CDR3 DNA sequence: TGTGCCACCAGCCGAGGGAGGGACCCATCCTACAATGAGCAGTTCTTC.

The chain joins TRBV7-2 to TRBJ1-6; D perhaps matches TRBD1 (6 bases). Trimming stripped 5 bases from V and 0 bases from J, with 14 bases between. Per the germline V gene, CDR1 is SGHTA and CDR2 is FQGNSA. The CDR3 is 17 amino acids. CDR3 sequence reads: CASSIQGLGSYNSPLHF. The CDR3 coding sequence is TGTGCCAGCAGCATCCAGGGGTTGGGCTCCTATAATTCACCCCTCCACTTT.

The chain has TRBV27 and TRBJ1-1, with D unresolved. The CDR3 length is 11 residues. The V gene's germline CDR1 is MNHEY and CDR2 SMNVEV (reference sequence). Trimming took off 8 bases at V and 1 base at J, with 5 bases between the two ends. The DNA of the CDR3 is TGTGCCAGCGGCCGGAACACTGAAGCTTTCTTT. It translates to CASGRNTEAFF.

The rearrangement joins TRBV5-1 to TRBJ2-7, with TRBD1 identical over 9 bases. With 0 bases clipped from V and 5 bases from J, the junction kept 3 bases outside the gene matches. This CDR3 has 14 residues. Germline V gene data show CDR1 as SGHRS and CDR2 as YFSETQ. The CDR3 region has the DNA TGCGCCAGCAGCTTGGCCGGGACAGGGAACGAGCAGTACTTC. Its translation: CASSLAGTGNEQYF. The full variable domain, with the rest looked up from reference TRBV5-1 and TRBJ2-7, is KAGVTQTPRYLIKTRGQQVTLSCSPISGHRSVSWYQQTPGQGLQFLFEYFSETQRNKGNFPGRFSGRQFSNSRSEMNVSTLELGDSALYLCASSLAGTGNEQYFGPGTRLTVT.

CDR3 amino acids: CASRTDSSPDTQYF. The CDR3, as DNA: TGTGCCAGCAGAACGGACAGTTCCCCAGATACGCAGTATTTT. V usage is TRBV28 and J usage is TRBJ2-3; D possibly corresponds to TRBD1 (6 bases). Trimming removed 6 bases at V and 4 bases at J, with 14 bases between. CDR3 size: 14 residues. Per germline, CDR1 MDHEN and CDR2 SYDVKM.

This sequence joins TRBV27 and TRBJ2-5, with 10 positions matching TRBD1. The CDR3 consists of 15 residues. Germline CDR1 is MNHEY and CDR2 is SMNVEV (reference sequence). Trimming took 6 bases from V and 2 from J; bases not matched to a gene: 6. The CDR3 DNA follows: TGTGCCAGCAGAAAGAGGGACAGGGGTCAAGAGACCCAGTACTTC. Its protein product is CASRKRDRGQETQYF.

This clone occurred once. The chain joins TRBV6-1 to TRBJ2-5; no reliable D call. This CDR3 has 13 amino acids. Germline loops: CDR1 MNHNS, CDR2 SASEGT. Deletions cut 6 bases from V and 0 bases from J, with 8 bases between. CDR3 coding DNA: TGTGCCAGCAGGATACAGAACCAAGAGACCCAGTACTTC. Translation gives CASRIQNQETQYF.